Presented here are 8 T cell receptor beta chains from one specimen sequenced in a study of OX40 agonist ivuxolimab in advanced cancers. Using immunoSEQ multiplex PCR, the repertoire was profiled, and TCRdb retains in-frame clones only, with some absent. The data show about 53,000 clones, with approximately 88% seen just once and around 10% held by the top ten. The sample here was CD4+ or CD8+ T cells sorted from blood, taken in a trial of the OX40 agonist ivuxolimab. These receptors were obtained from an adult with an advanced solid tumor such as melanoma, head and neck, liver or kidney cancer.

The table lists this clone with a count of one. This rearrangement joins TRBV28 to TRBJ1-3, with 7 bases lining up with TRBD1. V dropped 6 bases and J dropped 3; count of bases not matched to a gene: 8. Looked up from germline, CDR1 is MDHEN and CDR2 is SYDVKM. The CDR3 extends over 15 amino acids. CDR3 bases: TGTGCCAGCAGCTTAGACAGGGTTGATGGAAACACCATATATTTT. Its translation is CASSLDRVDGNTIYF.

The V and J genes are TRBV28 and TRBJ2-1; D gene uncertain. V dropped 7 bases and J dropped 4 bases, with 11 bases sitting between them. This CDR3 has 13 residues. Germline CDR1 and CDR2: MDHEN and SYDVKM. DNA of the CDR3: TGTGCCAGCACTCCAATTATGTACAATGAGCAGTTCTTC. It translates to CASTPIMYNEQFF.

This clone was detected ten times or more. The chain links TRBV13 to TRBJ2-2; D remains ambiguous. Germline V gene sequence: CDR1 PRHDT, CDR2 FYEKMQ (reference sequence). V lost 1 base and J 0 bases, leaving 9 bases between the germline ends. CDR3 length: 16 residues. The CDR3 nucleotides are TGTGCCAGCAGCTTAGTAGGTCGAACGAACACCGGGGAGCTGTTTTTT. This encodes CASSLVGRTNTGELFF.

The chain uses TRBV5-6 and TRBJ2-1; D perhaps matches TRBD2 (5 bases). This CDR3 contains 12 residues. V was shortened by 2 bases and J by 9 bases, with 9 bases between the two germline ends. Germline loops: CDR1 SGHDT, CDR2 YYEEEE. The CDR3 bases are TGTGCCAGCAGCTTTGTGGCGGGTGAGCAGTTCTTC. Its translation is CASSFVAGEQFF.

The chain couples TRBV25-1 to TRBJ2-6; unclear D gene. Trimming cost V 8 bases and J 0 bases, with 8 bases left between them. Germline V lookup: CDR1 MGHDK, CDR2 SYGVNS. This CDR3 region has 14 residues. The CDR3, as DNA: TGTGCCAGCTACGACCACTCTGGGGCCAACGTCCTGACTTTC. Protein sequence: CASYDHSGANVLTF.

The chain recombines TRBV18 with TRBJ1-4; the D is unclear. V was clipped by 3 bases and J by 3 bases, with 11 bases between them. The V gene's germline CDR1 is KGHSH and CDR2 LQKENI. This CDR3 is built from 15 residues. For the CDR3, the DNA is TGTGCCAGCTCACCCGGGGAGGACGCTAATGAAAAACTGTTTTTT. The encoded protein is CASSPGEDANEKLFF.

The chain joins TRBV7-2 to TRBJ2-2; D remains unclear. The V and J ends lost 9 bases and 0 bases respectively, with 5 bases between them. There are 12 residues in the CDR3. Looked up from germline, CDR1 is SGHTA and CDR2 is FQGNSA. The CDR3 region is CARAANTGELFF. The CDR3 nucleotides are TGTGCCAGGGCTGCGAACACCGGGGAGCTGTTTTTT. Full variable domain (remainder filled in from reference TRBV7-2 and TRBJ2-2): GAGVSQSPSNKVTEKGKDVELRCDPISGHTALYWYRQSLGQGLEFLIYFQGNSAPDKSGLPSDRFSAERTGGSVSTLTIQRTQQEDSAVYLCARAANTGELFFGEGSRLTVL.

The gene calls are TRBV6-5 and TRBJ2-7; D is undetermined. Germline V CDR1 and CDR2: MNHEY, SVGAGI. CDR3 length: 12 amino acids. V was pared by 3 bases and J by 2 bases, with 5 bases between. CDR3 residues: CASSYGPYEQYF. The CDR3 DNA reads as TGTGCCAGCAGTTATGGACCCTACGAGCAGTACTTC.